This T cell receptor beta chain was identified during a study of CD8 T cells in ankylosing spondylitis. Notes on the study in general: Blood from ankylosing spondylitis patients appeared to carry a characteristic roughly 8-variant TCR beta motif. Disease-associated clones were CD8+ and fairly uncommon in peripheral blood. Clones tied to disease were said to be significantly enriched in matched ankylosing spondylitis synovial fluid.

Trimming removed 0 bases from V and 9 bases from J, with 12 bases in between. Germline lookup yields CDR1 LGHNA and CDR2 YNFKEQ. This CDR3 is 15 amino acids long. This clonotype has just a few counts. Its target is not known. Quantitative 5'-RACE with molecular barcodes produced the TCR beta libraries. TCRdb analysed the 5' RACE reads with MiXCR anew, one entry per CDR3 protein. The sample lists some 300,000 distinct CDR3 sequences, under 25% occurring once. The rearrangement joins TRBV4-2 to TRBJ1-6; D not resolved. The receptor's source is a female donor with ankylosing spondylitis or in good health (not recorded which). The sequencing input was blood, either unsorted or a sorted T cell fraction (not recorded which). The CDR3 sequence: CASSQEGVPTSPLHF. For the CDR3, the DNA is TGTGCCAGCAGCCAAGAGGGAGTCCCTACTTCACCCCTCCACTTT.